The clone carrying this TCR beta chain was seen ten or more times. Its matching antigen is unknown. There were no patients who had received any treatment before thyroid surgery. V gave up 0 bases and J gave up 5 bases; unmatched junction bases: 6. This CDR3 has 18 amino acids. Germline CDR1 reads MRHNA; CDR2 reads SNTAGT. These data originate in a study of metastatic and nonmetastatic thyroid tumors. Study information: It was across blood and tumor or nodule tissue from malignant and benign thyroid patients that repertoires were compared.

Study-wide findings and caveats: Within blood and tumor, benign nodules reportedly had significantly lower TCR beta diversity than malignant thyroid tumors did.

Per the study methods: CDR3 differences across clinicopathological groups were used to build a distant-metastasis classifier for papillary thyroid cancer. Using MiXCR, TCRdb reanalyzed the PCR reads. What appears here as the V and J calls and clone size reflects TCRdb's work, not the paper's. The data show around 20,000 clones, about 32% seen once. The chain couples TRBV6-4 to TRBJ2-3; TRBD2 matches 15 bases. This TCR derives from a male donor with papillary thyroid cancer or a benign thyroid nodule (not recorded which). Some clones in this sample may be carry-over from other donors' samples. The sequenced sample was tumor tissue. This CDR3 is CASSDSPGTSGGLDTQYF. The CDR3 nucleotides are TGTGCCAGCAGTGACTCCCCCGGGACTAGCGGGGGGCTAGATACGCAGTATTTT.